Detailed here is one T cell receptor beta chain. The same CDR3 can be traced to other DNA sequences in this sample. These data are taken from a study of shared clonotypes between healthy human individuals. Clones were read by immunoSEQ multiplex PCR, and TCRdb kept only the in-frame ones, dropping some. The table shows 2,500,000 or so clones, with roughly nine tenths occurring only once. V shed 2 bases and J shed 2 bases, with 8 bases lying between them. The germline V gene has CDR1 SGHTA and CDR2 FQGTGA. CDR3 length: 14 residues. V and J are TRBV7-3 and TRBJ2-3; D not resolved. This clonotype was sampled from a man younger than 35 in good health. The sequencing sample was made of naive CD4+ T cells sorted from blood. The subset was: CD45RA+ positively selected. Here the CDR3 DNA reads TGTGCCAGCAGCTTAGGCCGGAACACAGATACGCAGTATTTT. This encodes CASSLGRNTDTQYF.